Listed below are T cell receptor beta chains from one sample, sequenced in a study of identifying expanded T cells in peripheral blood. TCRdb keeps only in-frame clones here, not all; method: immunoSEQ multiplex PCR. The sample carries about 110,000 clones, roughly 89% recorded once. Sequenced input: blood. These receptors were taken from a person between 18 and 69 years old in good health. The CDR3 runs from the conserved cysteine through the conserved F or W. D genes are given only for firm matches. Part of the rows lack a size; the others show once, few, many or a class for expanded clones.

j_call: TRBJ2-1; clone_size: .; v_call: TRBV11-2; d_call: .; cdr3_aa: CASSLGTSGNEQFF; cdr3_nt: TGTGCCAGCAGCTTAGGGACGTCCGGGAATGAGCAGTTCTTC
j_call: TRBJ1-6; clone_size: .; v_call: TRBV27; d_call: .; cdr3_aa: CASSSSILSNSPLHF; cdr3_nt: TGTGCCAGCAGTTCTAGTATACTTAGTAATTCACCCCTCCACTTT
j_call: TRBJ2-7; clone_size: .; v_call: TRBV2; d_call: TRBD2; cdr3_aa: CASTGQGTSGVTYEQYF; cdr3_nt: TGTGCCAGCACCGGACAGGGGACTAGCGGGGTTACCTACGAGCAGTACTTC
j_call: TRBJ2-1; clone_size: .; v_call: TRBV5-5; d_call: TRBD2; cdr3_aa: CASSFLSGDYNEQFF; cdr3_nt: TGTGCCAGCAGCTTCCTAAGCGGGGATTACAATGAGCAGTTCTTC
j_call: TRBJ2-7; clone_size: .; v_call: TRBV7-2; d_call: .; cdr3_aa: CASSLWVAGEQYF; cdr3_nt: TGTGCCAGCAGCTTATGGGTTGCGGGGGAGCAGTACTTC
j_call: TRBJ2-7; clone_size: .; v_call: TRBV7-9; d_call: .; cdr3_aa: CASEPIGGSHYEQYF; cdr3_nt: TGTGCCAGTGAACCTATTGGCGGCAGTCACTACGAGCAGTACTTC
j_call: TRBJ1-2; clone_size: .; v_call: TRBV5-6; d_call: .; cdr3_aa: CASSPPGAGGYTF; cdr3_nt: TGTGCCAGCAGCCCCCCGGGGGCGGGAGGCTACACCTTC
j_call: TRBJ2-1; clone_size: .; v_call: TRBV5-1; d_call: .; cdr3_aa: CASSLVPGLTYNEQFF; cdr3_nt: TGCGCCAGCAGCTTAGTTCCGGGACTGACCTACAATGAGCAGTTCTTC
j_call: TRBJ2-2; clone_size: .; v_call: TRBV18; d_call: TRBD2; cdr3_aa: CASSSYLAGGNTGELFF; cdr3_nt: TGTGCCAGCTCATCGTACCTAGCGGGGGGGAACACCGGGGAGCTGTTTTTT
j_call: TRBJ2-7; clone_size: .; v_call: TRBV7-8; d_call: .; cdr3_aa: CASSSSSLYEQYF; cdr3_nt: TGTGCCAGCAGCTCATCAAGCCTCTACGAGCAGTACTTC
j_call: TRBJ2-7; clone_size: once; v_call: TRBV18; d_call: .; cdr3_aa: CASSQTAGAPYEQYF; cdr3_nt: TGTGCCAGCTCCCAAACGGCGGGGGCACCCTACGAGCAGTACTTC
j_call: TRBJ2-5; clone_size: .; v_call: TRBV7-2; d_call: .; cdr3_aa: CASSPRKGGFQETQYF; cdr3_nt: TGTGCCAGCAGCCCTCGCAAAGGGGGGTTCCAAGAGACCCAGTACTTC
j_call: TRBJ2-5; clone_size: .; v_call: TRBV7-6; d_call: TRBD2; cdr3_aa: CASSLELAGFGFWYF; cdr3_nt: TGTGCCAGCAGCTTAGAACTAGCGGGGTTCGGCTTCTGGTACTTC
j_call: TRBJ2-3; clone_size: .; v_call: TRBV7-9; d_call: TRBD2; cdr3_aa: CASSLEAASGVFSTDTQYF; cdr3_nt: TGTGCCAGCAGCTTAGAGGCTGCTAGCGGTGTTTTTAGCACAGATACGCAGTATTTT
j_call: TRBJ2-1; clone_size: .; v_call: TRBV28; d_call: .; cdr3_aa: CASSLTLSSYNEQFF; cdr3_nt: TGTGCCAGCAGTTTAACTTTAAGCTCCTACAATGAGCAGTTCTTC
j_call: TRBJ1-6; clone_size: .; v_call: TRBV28; d_call: .; cdr3_aa: CASSPLFPSSYNSPLHF; cdr3_nt: TGTGCCAGCAGCCCCCTTTTCCCGAGCTCCTATAATTCACCCCTCCACTTT
j_call: TRBJ2-3; clone_size: .; v_call: TRBV19; d_call: .; cdr3_aa: CASSISGADTQYF; cdr3_nt: TGTGCCAGTAGTATAAGTGGGGCAGATACGCAGTATTTT
j_call: TRBJ2-3; clone_size: .; v_call: TRBV5-1; d_call: TRBD2; cdr3_aa: CASSLYLTSGGAADTQYF; cdr3_nt: TGCGCCAGCAGCTTATACCTGACTAGCGGGGGGGCGGCAGATACGCAGTATTTT
j_call: TRBJ1-6; clone_size: .; v_call: TRBV25-1; d_call: .; cdr3_aa: CASSDSDSPLHF; cdr3_nt: TGTGCCAGCAGTGACTCCGATTCACCCCTCCACTTT
j_call: TRBJ2-3; clone_size: .; v_call: TRBV4-3; d_call: .; cdr3_aa: CASSQDYRGQRTSTDTQYF; cdr3_nt: TGCGCCAGCAGCCAAGATTATCGAGGACAACGAACTAGCACAGATACGCAGTATTTT
j_call: TRBJ2-1; clone_size: .; v_call: TRBV5-4; d_call: .; cdr3_aa: CASSGLTSNNEQFF; cdr3_nt: TGTGCCAGCAGCGGATTGACTAGTAACAATGAGCAGTTCTTC
j_call: TRBJ1-3; clone_size: .; v_call: TRBV6-5; d_call: TRBD1; cdr3_aa: CASSSLGQGENF; cdr3_nt: TGTGCCAGCAGTTCCCTCGGACAGGGTGAGAATTTT
j_call: TRBJ1-4; clone_size: .; v_call: TRBV4-3; d_call: TRBD1; cdr3_aa: CASSQEVSVLRGLGEKLFF; cdr3_nt: TGCGCCAGCAGCCAAGAAGTCTCCGTCCTCAGGGGGTTGGGTGAAAAACTGTTTTTT
j_call: TRBJ2-1; clone_size: .; v_call: TRBV11-2; d_call: TRBD2; cdr3_aa: CASSRPLAGGFYNEQFF; cdr3_nt: TGTGCCAGCAGCCGTCCTCTAGCGGGGGGGTTCTACAATGAGCAGTTCTTC
j_call: TRBJ1-4; clone_size: .; v_call: TRBV27; d_call: .; cdr3_aa: CASSSEGGQGRKLFF; cdr3_nt: TGTGCCAGCAGTTCAGAGGGGGGCCAAGGGCGAAAACTGTTTTTT
j_call: TRBJ2-5; clone_size: .; v_call: TRBV7-9; d_call: TRBD2; cdr3_aa: CASSLDGGAGETQYF; cdr3_nt: TGTGCCAGCAGCTTAGACGGGGGGGCCGGTGAGACCCAGTACTTC
j_call: TRBJ2-2; clone_size: .; v_call: TRBV6-5; d_call: .; cdr3_aa: CASSLTSTGELFF; cdr3_nt: TGTGCCAGCAGCCTGACTAGCACCGGGGAGCTGTTTTTT
j_call: TRBJ2-1; clone_size: .; v_call: TRBV7-9; d_call: .; cdr3_aa: CASSRSGYNEQFF; cdr3_nt: TGTGCCAGCAGCCGTAGCGGATACAATGAGCAGTTCTTC
j_call: TRBJ2-5; clone_size: .; v_call: TRBV5-4; d_call: .; cdr3_aa: CASSLGGSFRETQYF; cdr3_nt: TGTGCCAGCAGCTTGGGGGGGAGCTTTCGGGAGACCCAGTACTTC
j_call: TRBJ1-1; clone_size: once; v_call: TRBV7-6; d_call: .; cdr3_aa: CASSLTGTAEAFF; cdr3_nt: TGTGCCAGCAGCTTAACAGGGACGGCTGAAGCTTTCTTT
j_call: TRBJ1-4; clone_size: .; v_call: TRBV25-1; d_call: .; cdr3_aa: CASSERPQGGNSGEKLFF; cdr3_nt: TGTGCCAGCAGTGAACGGCCACAGGGTGGGAATAGTGGCGAAAAACTGTTTTTT
j_call: TRBJ2-3; clone_size: .; v_call: TRBV18; d_call: TRBD1; cdr3_aa: CASSPSGTGGTDTQYF; cdr3_nt: TGTGCCAGCTCACCCTCCGGGACAGGAGGCACAGATACGCAGTATTTT
j_call: TRBJ1-2; clone_size: .; v_call: TRBV7-2; d_call: TRBD1; cdr3_aa: CASSLGTADGYTF; cdr3_nt: TGTGCCAGCAGCCTCGGGACAGCGGATGGCTACACCTTC
j_call: TRBJ2-6; clone_size: .; v_call: TRBV5-4; d_call: TRBD1; cdr3_aa: CASRDRVFSSGANVLTF; cdr3_nt: TGTGCCAGCAGGGACAGGGTTTTTTCCTCTGGGGCCAACGTCCTGACTTTC
j_call: TRBJ1-4; clone_size: .; v_call: TRBV7-9; d_call: .; cdr3_aa: CASSLSSTEGSNEKLFF; cdr3_nt: TGTGCCAGCAGCTTATCGTCGACCGAGGGTTCTAATGAAAAACTGTTTTTT
j_call: TRBJ2-7; clone_size: .; v_call: TRBV7-2; d_call: TRBD2; cdr3_aa: CASSPRLGSGGSSYEQYF; cdr3_nt: TGTGCCAGCAGCCCACGCTTGGGGAGCGGGGGTTCCTCCTACGAGCAGTACTTC
j_call: TRBJ1-1; clone_size: .; v_call: TRBV18; d_call: TRBD1; cdr3_aa: CASSQGASTEAFF; cdr3_nt: TGTGCCAGCTCACAGGGGGCCAGCACTGAAGCTTTCTTT
j_call: TRBJ2-2; clone_size: .; v_call: TRBV9; d_call: .; cdr3_aa: CASSAQFQANTGELFF; cdr3_nt: TGTGCCAGCAGCGCCCAATTTCAGGCGAACACCGGGGAGCTGTTTTTT
j_call: TRBJ1-6; clone_size: few; v_call: TRBV4-1; d_call: .; cdr3_aa: CASSQDSGPPSPLHF; cdr3_nt: TGCGCCAGCAGCCAAGATTCCGGCCCCCCATCGCCCCTCCACTTT
j_call: TRBJ1-1; clone_size: .; v_call: TRBV7-2; d_call: .; cdr3_aa: CASSLVAGWNTEAFF; cdr3_nt: TGTGCCAGCAGCTTAGTTGCAGGGTGGAACACTGAAGCTTTCTTT
j_call: TRBJ1-6; clone_size: many; v_call: TRBV2; d_call: TRBD1; cdr3_aa: CASSDGQGSNSPLHF; cdr3_nt: TGTGCCAGCAGTGACGGACAGGGCTCAAATTCACCCCTCCACTTT
j_call: TRBJ1-2; clone_size: .; v_call: TRBV30; d_call: .; cdr3_aa: CAWSVRAGFYTF; cdr3_nt: TGTGCCTGGAGTGTACGGGCAGGATTCTACACCTTC
j_call: TRBJ1-2; clone_size: .; v_call: TRBV5-6; d_call: .; cdr3_aa: CASSLRGGYTF; cdr3_nt: TGTGCCAGCAGCTTGAGGGGCGGCTACACCTTC
j_call: TRBJ2-7; clone_size: few; v_call: TRBV11-2; d_call: .; cdr3_aa: CASSLTLEQYF; cdr3_nt: TGTGCCAGCAGCTTAACCCTCGAGCAGTACTTC
j_call: TRBJ1-5; clone_size: .; v_call: TRBV5-1; d_call: .; cdr3_aa: CASSPGPTVGNQPQHF; cdr3_nt: TGCGCCAGCAGCCCCGGCCCCACGGTGGGCAATCAGCCCCAGCATTTT
j_call: TRBJ2-7; clone_size: .; v_call: TRBV19; d_call: .; cdr3_aa: CASSKTLTYEQYF; cdr3_nt: TGTGCCAGTAGTAAGACACTCACCTACGAGCAGTACTTC
j_call: TRBJ1-1; clone_size: .; v_call: TRBV11-2; d_call: .; cdr3_aa: CATMETEAFF; cdr3_nt: TGTGCTACGATGGAAACTGAAGCTTTCTTT
j_call: TRBJ2-7; clone_size: .; v_call: TRBV7-9; d_call: TRBD1; cdr3_aa: CASSSGQGDIYEQYF; cdr3_nt: TGTGCCAGCAGCTCAGGACAGGGGGATATCTACGAGCAGTACTTC
j_call: TRBJ1-1; clone_size: .; v_call: TRBV13; d_call: .; cdr3_aa: CASSNPTGLTGPEAFF; cdr3_nt: TGTGCCAGCAGCAACCCGACAGGCCTTACCGGCCCTGAAGCTTTCTTT
j_call: TRBJ1-2; clone_size: few; v_call: TRBV13; d_call: .; cdr3_aa: CASSSPGEANYGYTF; cdr3_nt: TGTGCCAGCAGCTCCCCCGGTGAGGCTAACTATGGCTACACCTTC
j_call: TRBJ1-4; clone_size: .; v_call: TRBV18; d_call: .; cdr3_aa: CASSPPRGIGFDNEKLFF; cdr3_nt: TGTGCCAGCTCACCACCGAGGGGAATTGGATTTGATAATGAAAAACTGTTTTTT
j_call: TRBJ2-2; clone_size: .; v_call: TRBV11-3; d_call: .; cdr3_aa: CASSKGGAGELFF; cdr3_nt: TGTGCCAGCAGCAAAGGGGGGGCCGGGGAGCTGTTTTTT
j_call: TRBJ2-7; clone_size: once; v_call: TRBV6-5; d_call: .; cdr3_aa: CASSPQDSGSYEQYF; cdr3_nt: TGTGCCAGCAGTCCCCAGGACAGCGGGTCCTACGAGCAGTACTTC
j_call: TRBJ2-2; clone_size: .; v_call: TRBV4-3; d_call: .; cdr3_aa: CASSRQEKTGELFF; cdr3_nt: TGCGCCAGCAGCCGACAAGAGAAAACCGGGGAGCTGTTTTTT
j_call: TRBJ1-4; clone_size: .; v_call: TRBV4-2; d_call: .; cdr3_aa: CASSQENRVRPNEKLFF; cdr3_nt: TGTGCCAGCAGCCAAGAAAATCGGGTCCGACCTAATGAAAAACTGTTTTTT
j_call: TRBJ2-5; clone_size: .; v_call: TRBV7-7; d_call: .; cdr3_aa: CASSFGQKETQYF; cdr3_nt: TGTGCCAGCAGTTTTGGACAGAAAGAGACCCAGTACTTC
j_call: TRBJ1-2; clone_size: once; v_call: TRBV6-1; d_call: .; cdr3_aa: CASQEGGPYGYTF; cdr3_nt: TGTGCCAGCCAAGAGGGTGGGCCCTATGGCTACACCTTC
j_call: TRBJ2-3; clone_size: .; v_call: TRBV11-2; d_call: TRBD2; cdr3_aa: CASNGLAKKPTDTQYF; cdr3_nt: TGTGCCAGCAACGGACTAGCGAAGAAACCCACAGATACGCAGTATTTT